The TCR beta chain described here comes from a study of blood T cell repertoires in COVID-19. Whole-study context: Samples came from the United States, Italy and Spain, spanning acute and convalescent COVID-19. PBMCs, B-cell-depleted T cells, or T cells provided the cDNA or gDNA that made up the material.

The CDR3 totals 16 residues, both ends included. Germline-derived CDR1 and CDR2 are SNHLY and FYNNEI. Remarks on this clone: Because the CDR3's place on the DNA is in doubt, the DNA is left out and the CDR3 is given as listed by TCRdb.

In the study's own analysis: Reference gene primer amplification gave estimated nucleated cell counts. The repertoire was sequenced with immunoSEQ multiplex PCR; TCRdb's copy has only in-frame clones and lacks some. V and J calls and clone size are those listed in that table; D and trimming were worked out from the DNA. The sample shows 300,000 to 350,000 clones, around 80% of them seen only once. Specimen: peripheral blood. This chain links TRBV2 with TRBJ2-3; the D segment call TRBD1 is taken from the table without a DNA check. The TCR was taken from a man aged 25-40 years with active or convalescent COVID-19. CDR3 amino acids: CASTVSGQGSTDTQYF.